These T cell receptor beta chains were read from a single sample in a study of blood T cell repertoires in COVID-19. Data came from immunoSEQ multiplex PCR; TCRdb stores just in-frame clones and leaves some out. Among 140,000 or so clones listed, over 80% were seen once. The specimen was peripheral blood. The receptors were sampled from a woman aged 45-59 years with acute or convalescent COVID-19. Each CDR3 is given with its conserved first and last residue. D genes are given only for firm matches. Clone size is given for some rows only: seen once, a few or many times, or a class if the clone is expanded.

d_call	v_call	j_call	clone_size	cdr3_aa	cdr3_nt
TRBD1	TRBV6-5	TRBJ1-4	NA	CASSADRGLGKLFF	TGTGCCAGCAGCGCGGACAGGGGTTTGGGAAAACTGTTTTTT
TRBD2	TRBV9	TRBJ2-7	NA	CASSLGGGFEQYF	TGTGCCAGCAGCCTGGGCGGGGGGTTCGAGCAGTACTTC
TRBD2	TRBV5-1	TRBJ2-7	NA	CASSLGGGPNEQYF	TGCGCCAGCAGCTTGGGCGGGGGGCCCAACGAGCAGTACTTC
NA	TRBV6-6	TRBJ2-3	NA	CASSYSDSPADTQYF	TGTGCCAGCAGTTACTCGGACAGCCCCGCAGATACGCAGTATTTT
NA	TRBV28	TRBJ2-5	once	CASSLGWGLGETQYF	TGTGCCAGCAGTTTAGGATGGGGGCTTGGGGAGACCCAGTACTTC
TRBD1	TRBV5-1	TRBJ2-3	once	CASSLEATGPGDTQYF	TGCGCCAGCAGCTTGGAGGCGACAGGGCCGGGAGATACGCAGTATTTT
TRBD2	TRBV9	TRBJ2-1	NA	CASSTRTSGDYNEQFF	TGTGCCAGCAGCACCCGGACTAGCGGGGACTACAATGAGCAGTTCTTC
TRBD2	TRBV5-1	TRBJ2-2	NA	CASSSGNSGANTGELFF	TGCGCCAGCAGCTCCGGAAATAGCGGGGCGAACACCGGGGAGCTGTTTTTT
NA	TRBV6-6	TRBJ1-2	NA	CASILQHNYGYTF	TGTGCCAGCATTCTACAGCATAACTATGGCTACACCTTC
NA	TRBV5-1	TRBJ2-1	NA	CASSLAEIAGEQFF	TGCGCCAGCAGCTTGGCCGAGATTGCGGGAGAGCAGTTCTTC
TRBD1	TRBV5-1	TRBJ1-2	NA	CASSLETGVQGYTF	TGCGCCAGCAGCTTGGAGACAGGGGTACAGGGCTACACCTTC
TRBD2	TRBV5-1	TRBJ2-7	NA	CASSAPSGGAYEQYF	TGCGCCAGCTCGGCCCCTAGCGGGGGGGCCTACGAGCAGTACTTC
NA	TRBV30	TRBJ1-1	NA	CAWRRADMNTEAFF	TGTGCCTGGAGACGGGCGGACATGAACACTGAAGCTTTCTTT
TRBD2	TRBV5-4	TRBJ2-3	NA	CASSLAGASGGSSTDTQYF	TGTGCCAGCAGCTTGGCCGGGGCTAGCGGGGGCTCTAGCACAGATACGCAGTATTTT
NA	TRBV10-3	TRBJ2-6	many	CAISVQVSGANVLTF	TGTGCCATCAGCGTACAGGTCTCTGGGGCCAACGTCCTGACTTTC
TRBD2	TRBV5-1	TRBJ2-3	once	CASSMGTSGRFTDTQYF	TGCGCCAGCAGCATGGGGACTAGCGGGAGGTTTACAGATACGCAGTATTTT
NA	TRBV30	TRBJ2-5	NA	CAWSRWRAQETQYF	TGTGCCTGGAGTAGGTGGAGGGCCCAAGAGACCCAGTACTTC
TRBD1	TRBV5-1	TRBJ2-7	NA	CASTWTGDIYEQYF	TGCGCCAGCACCTGGACAGGGGACATCTACGAGCAGTACTTC
TRBD1	TRBV11-2	TRBJ2-7	NA	CASSLGTGMYEQYF	TGTGCCAGCAGCTTAGGGACAGGGATGTACGAGCAGTACTTC
NA	TRBV5-1	TRBJ1-2	NA	CASSFSGVMSSVYGYTF	TGCGCCAGCAGCTTTTCGGGGGTAATGTCCTCGGTCTATGGCTACACCTTC